The rows below give T cell receptor beta chains drawn from one sample of a study of post-analysis software for immune sequencing data. TCRdb re-called the PCR reads with MiXCR, one entry per CDR3 protein. The sample lists about 770,000 distinct CDR3 sequences, 46% occurring once. The sample consisted of blood. The receptor set was obtained from a girl aged 5-17 years with multiple sclerosis. The CDR3 runs from the conserved cysteine through the conserved F or W. Fields, in order: J gene, CDR3 length, D gene, clone size, V gene, CDR3 DNA, CDR3 protein. The D gene is left open where the match is weak. Size is stated for part of the rows, as once, few or many counts, or as a class when the clone is expanded.

>TRBJ1-2|15|-|-|TRBV11-2
TGTGCCAGCAGCCTCTCTACGCGGGGTTTCGATGGCTACACCTTC
CASSLSTRGFDGYTF
>TRBJ1-1|14|-|-|TRBV27
TGTGCCAGCAGTCTTGGGACGTTTAACACTGAAGCTTTCTTT
CASSLGTFNTEAFF
>TRBJ2-3|14|-|few|TRBV9
TGTGCCAGCAGCACGACAGGCGGAATTGGTACGCAGTATTTT
CASSTTGGIGTQYF
>TRBJ2-5|19|TRBD2|-|TRBV6-5
TGTGCCAGCAGTTACAAAGGGACTAGTAGCCTCGGGCGGCGAGAGACCCAGTACTTC
CASSYKGTSSLGRRETQYF
>TRBJ2-3|15|TRBD2|-|TRBV7-3
TGTGCCTGCAGCCGTACTAGCGGGAGCACAGATACGCAGTATTTT
CACSRTSGSTDTQYF
>TRBJ2-7|12|-|-|TRBV25-1
TGTGCCAGCAGTGGGGGTGCGGGCGAGCAGTACTTC
CASSGGAGEQYF
>TRBJ1-5|17|-|few|TRBV12-5
TGTGCTAGTGGTCCTGGAATCCCAGGGGAAGGCAATCAGCCCCAGCATTTT
CASGPGIPGEGNQPQHF
>TRBJ2-7|14|-|-|TRBV27
TGTGCCAGCAGGTCCCCGGGAAAAACCTACGAGCAGTACTTC
CASRSPGKTYEQYF
>TRBJ1-1|15|-|few|TRBV6-5
TGTGCCAGCAGTTACTCGAAGGGGTCTAAAACTGAAGCTTTCTTT
CASSYSKGSKTEAFF
>TRBJ1-5|15|-|-|TRBV15
TGTGCCACCACCCCGGGCCTCCTAATAGATCAGCCCCAGCATTTT
CATTPGLLIDQPQHF
>TRBJ1-2|12|TRBD1|few|TRBV30
TGTGCCTGGAGTGGACAGGGAGGCGGCTACACCTTC
CAWSGQGGGYTF
>TRBJ1-2|15|-|few|TRBV29-1
TGCAGCGTTGATGATTTACAGCGTCCTAACTATGGCTACACCTTC
CSVDDLQRPNYGYTF
>TRBJ1-2|17|-|-|TRBV7-9
TGTGCCAGCAGCTTAGCGCTGTCCCAGGGAAGTTTCGAAGGCTACACCTTC
CASSLALSQGSFEGYTF
>TRBJ2-3|14|TRBD2|few|TRBV5-5
TGTGCCAGCGGCAAAGCGGGATACACAGATACGCAGTATTTT
CASGKAGYTDTQYF
>TRBJ2-7|13|TRBD2|-|TRBV4-1
TGCGCCAGCAGCCCCGGGACTATTGGCGAGCAGTACTTC
CASSPGTIGEQYF
>TRBJ1-2|14|-|-|TRBV5-1
TGCGCCAGCACTGCAGGCGTCTCTAACTATGGCTACACCTTC
CASTAGVSNYGYTF
>TRBJ2-5|17|TRBD2|-|TRBV7-2
TGTGCCAGCAGCTCTCACTATCCGCTAGCGGGAGTGAGTGAGCAGTACTTC
CASSSHYPLAGVSEQYF
>TRBJ1-6|12|-|-|TRBV30
TGTGCCTGGAGTGATGTAAATTCACCCCTCCACTTT
CAWSDVNSPLHF
>TRBJ2-7|15|-|few|TRBV5-1
TGCGCCAGCAGCTTGGGGCCTCTTGGTCGCTACGAGCAGTACTTC
CASSLGPLGRYEQYF